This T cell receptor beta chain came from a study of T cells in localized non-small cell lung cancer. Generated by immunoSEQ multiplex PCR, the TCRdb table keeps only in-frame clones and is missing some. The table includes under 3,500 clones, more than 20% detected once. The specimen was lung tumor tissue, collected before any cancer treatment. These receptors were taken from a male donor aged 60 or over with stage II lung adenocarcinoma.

The CDR3 region has the DNA TGTGCTAGTGGTTTGGGGCAACTAAACACTGAAGCTTTCTTT. This sequence encodes CASGLGQLNTEAFF. This chain uses TRBV12-5 with TRBJ1-1, with no clear D. The CDR3 is 14 residues long. From germline, CDR1 is LGHNT and CDR2 FRNRAP. V lost 1 base and J 2 bases, leaving 8 bases between the germline ends.